What follows describes a single TCR beta chain. In the same sample, other DNA sequences code for this CDR3. Here immunoSEQ multiplex PCR was the method, and the copy in TCRdb shows in-frame clones only, minus some. Of approximately 10,000 clones detected, 94% appear once; the ten largest clones hold 1.1% to 1.5%. This sample is drawn from a study of regulatory and conventional T cells in RAG deficiency. Regulatory T cells were sorted from blood as CD4+ CD25-high CD127-low cells. The CDR3 length is 17 residues. Germline CDR1 and CDR2: LNHDA and SQIVND (reference sequence). V was clipped by 5 bases and J by 0 bases; unmatched bases: 4. These sequences were also reported in another study, on regulatory T cells. That source reports: The PCR used 52 TRBV and 13 TRBJ primers.

The chain is built from TRBV19 and TRBJ1-6, with TRBD1 matching over 10 bases. Sequenced material: CD127- CD25+ CD4+ Tregs sorted from blood. The clonotype originates from a human donor in good health. The CDR3 sequence is CASSVRTGGSYNSPLHF. The CDR3, as DNA: TGTGCCAGTAGTGTCAGGACAGGGGGCTCCTATAATTCACCCCTCCACTTT.